Following are 13 T cell receptor beta chains from one sample sequenced in a study of T cells after yellow fever vaccination. One entry per CDR3 protein, called by TCRdb with MiXCR from the 5' RACE reads. The data contain 300,000 to 350,000 distinct CDR3 sequences, almost 4% of them singletons. Specimen: PBMCs, collected 5 days after the yellow fever booster vaccination. The receptors here all came from a man between 18 and 35 years old who received the YFV17D yellow fever vaccine.

This clonotype was seen at least ten times. This rearrangement joins TRBV12-3 or TRBV12-4 to TRBJ2-3; 7 bases align to TRBD1. V was pared by 7 bases and J by 1 base, with 2 bases of the junction left unmatched. CDR3 length equals 13 residues. The DNA for the CDR3 is TGTGCCAGCAAGGGGGCGGGCACAGATACGCAGTATTTT. Translated, it gives CASKGAGTDTQYF.

Many counts were recorded for this clonotype. The chain is built from TRBV7-9 and TRBJ1-1; D call uncertain. Between the trimmed V and J ends, which lost 1 base and 0 bases, there was a span of 12 bases. Germline CDR1 SEHNR, CDR2 FQNEAQ (reference sequence). The CDR3 length is 16 residues. The CDR3 DNA reads as TGTGCCAGCAGCTTAGGTGATCCAGTTATGAACACTGAAGCTTTCTTT. It encodes CASSLGDPVMNTEAFF.

This clonotype came up many times. The CDR3 loop is CASRRRGYTDTQYF. The CDR3 bases are TGTGCCAGTAGAAGGCGGGGATACACAGATACGCAGTATTTT. The chain uses TRBV19 and TRBJ2-3; TRBD2 might be the D (6 bases). The CDR3 spans 14 residues. Germline CDR1 reads LNHDA; CDR2 reads SQIVND (reference sequence). Trimming took 6 bases from V and 2 from J, leaving 12 bases between them.

Ten or more counts support this clonotype. The rearrangement uses TRBV10-3 and TRBJ1-4; D gene uncertain. The CDR3 length is 15 residues. CDR1 and CDR2 from the germline V gene are ENHRY and SYGVKD. V lost 6 bases and J lost 7, with 18 bases in between. CDR3 bases: TGTGCCATCAGCGATGACACACGGGGTGGTGAAAAACTGTTTTTT. It is translated as CAISDDTRGGEKLFF.

This chain links TRBV24-1 with TRBJ1-2; D is uncertain. The CDR3 runs to 15 residues. Trimming took off 5 bases at V and 2 bases at J, with 14 bases between the two ends. CDR1 and CDR2 (germline): KGHDR, SFDVKD. CDR3 amino acids: CATSATGGENYGYTF. The CDR3 nucleotides read TGTGCCACCAGTGCCACGGGAGGCGAAAACTATGGCTACACCTTC.

The sample holds many counts of this clonotype. The gene calls are TRBV7-2 and TRBJ2-7; D is possibly TRBD1 (5 bases). The CDR3 runs to 14 residues. The germline V gene has CDR1 SGHTA and CDR2 FQGNSA. Trimming removed 1 base at V and 0 bases at J, with 7 bases between. CDR3 DNA sequence: TGTGCCAGCAGCTTAGACAGGCACTCCTACGAGCAGTACTTC. Translated: CASSLDRHSYEQYF. Full variable domain (remainder filled in from reference TRBV7-2 and TRBJ2-7): GAGVSQSPSNKVTEKGKDVELRCDPISGHTALYWYRQSLGQGLEFLIYFQGNSAPDKSGLPSDRFSAERTGGSVSTLTIQRTQQEDSAVYLCASSLDRHSYEQYFGPGTRLTVT.

This clonotype was seen ten or more times. The genes are TRBV27 and TRBJ2-7; D may be TRBD1 (6 bases). V lost 4 bases and J lost 4, with 11 bases in between. This CDR3 is 13 amino acids long. Per germline, CDR1 MNHEY and CDR2 SMNVEV (reference sequence). CDR3 in amino acids: CASSSSDSYEQYV. The CDR3 DNA sequence: TGTGCCAGCAGTTCCTCGGACAGTTACGAGCAGTACGTC.

This clonotype was detected many times. The DNA of the CDR3 is TGTGCCAGCAGCCTAAGGGATGAGCAGTTCTTC. Its protein is CASSLRDEQFF. The rearrangement uses TRBV11-2 and TRBJ2-1; D gene unclear. CDR3 length equals 11 residues. V was pared by 5 bases and J by 8 bases, with 7 bases between. Looked up from germline, CDR1 is SGHAT and CDR2 is FQNNGV.

The chain links TRBV4-1 to TRBJ2-4; D might be TRBD2 (5 bases). Germline V gene data show CDR1 as MGHRA and CDR2 as YSYEKL. This CDR3 contains 17 residues. The germline V and J ends were trimmed by 2 bases and 0 bases, with 14 bases remaining between them. The CDR3 bases are TGCGCCAGCAGCCAAATCGGGAAGATGATAGCCAAAAACATTCAGTACTTC. Translation: CASSQIGKMIAKNIQYF.

This clonotype was picked up a small number of times. The rearrangement joins TRBV6-2 or TRBV6-3 to TRBJ2-3, with 9 bases that match TRBD2. CDR3 size: 13 residues. Germline CDR1 is MNHEY and CDR2 is SVGEGT. Trimming took 10 bases from V and 5 from J; bases not matched to a gene: 7. CDR3 coding DNA: TGTGCCACCTTAGCGGGGGCGGGAGATACGCAGTATTTT. Protein sequence: CATLAGAGDTQYF.

This clonotype appeared many times. J is TRBJ2-2 and V is TRBV29-1; no definite D call. The CDR3 spans 14 residues. Germline CDR1 reads SQVTM; CDR2 reads ANQGSEA. Trimming left V 4 bases short and J 4 bases short, with 13 bases between. The CDR3 coding sequence is TGCAGCGTTGGGCAGGACCCTTTCACCGGGGAGCTGTTTTTT. Protein sequence: CSVGQDPFTGELFF.

This sequence joins TRBV27 and TRBJ1-6; D possibly corresponds to TRBD1 (5 bases). Germline V gives CDR1 MNHEY, CDR2 SMNVEV (reference sequence). Between the trimmed V and J ends, which lost 5 bases and 8 bases, there was a span of 13 bases. CDR3 length: 14 amino acids. CDR3 sequence (DNA): TGTGCCAGCAGTCGCCAGGGCGTGGATTCACCCCTCCACTTT. It is translated as CASSRQGVDSPLHF.

This clonotype showed up many times. A clone one base away is much larger, so this may be a read error. CDR3 protein: CDSSLSTGADTQYF. As DNA, the CDR3 is TGTGACAGCAGCTTATCAACAGGGGCAGATACGCAGTATTTT. The V call is TRBV7-8, the J call TRBJ2-3; 7 nucleotides line up with TRBD1. Per germline, CDR1 SGHVS and CDR2 FQNEAQ. CDR3 length equals 14 residues.